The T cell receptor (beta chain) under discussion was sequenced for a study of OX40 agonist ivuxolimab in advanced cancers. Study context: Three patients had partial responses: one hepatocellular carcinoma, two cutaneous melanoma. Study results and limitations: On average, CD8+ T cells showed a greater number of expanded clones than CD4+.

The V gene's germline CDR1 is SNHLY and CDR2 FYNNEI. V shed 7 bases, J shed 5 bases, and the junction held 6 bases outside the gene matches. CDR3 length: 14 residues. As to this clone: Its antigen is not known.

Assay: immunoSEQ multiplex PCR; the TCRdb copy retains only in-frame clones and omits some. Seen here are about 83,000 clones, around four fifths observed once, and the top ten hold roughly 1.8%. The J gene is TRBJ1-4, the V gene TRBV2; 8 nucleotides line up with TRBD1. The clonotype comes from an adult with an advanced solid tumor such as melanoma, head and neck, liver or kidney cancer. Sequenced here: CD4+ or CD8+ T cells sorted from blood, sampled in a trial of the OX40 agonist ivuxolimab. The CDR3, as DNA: TGTGCCAGCATACCTAGGACAGGGAATGAAAAACTGTTTTTT. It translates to CASIPRTGNEKLFF.